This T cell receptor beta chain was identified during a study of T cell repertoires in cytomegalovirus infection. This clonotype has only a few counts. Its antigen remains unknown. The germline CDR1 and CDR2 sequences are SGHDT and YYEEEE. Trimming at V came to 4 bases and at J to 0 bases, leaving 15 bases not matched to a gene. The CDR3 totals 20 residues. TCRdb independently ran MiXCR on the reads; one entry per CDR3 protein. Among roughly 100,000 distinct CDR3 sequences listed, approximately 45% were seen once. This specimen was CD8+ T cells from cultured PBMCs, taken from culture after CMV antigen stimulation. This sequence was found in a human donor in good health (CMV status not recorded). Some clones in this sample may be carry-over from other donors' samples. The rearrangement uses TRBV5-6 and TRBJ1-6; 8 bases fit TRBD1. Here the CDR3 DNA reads TGTGCCAGCAGCCCCTGGGCAGGGGGCGATGGAAGCTCCTATAATTCACCCCTCCACTTT. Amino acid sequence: CASSPWAGGDGSSYNSPLHF.